Following are 13 T cell receptor beta chains from one sample sequenced in a study of response to subunit inactivated influenza vaccine. TCRdb re-derived calls from the RT-PCR reads in MiXCR, one entry per CDR3 protein. The sample lists about 190,000 distinct CDR3 sequences, approximately 15% occurring once. The source material was CD8+ T cells sorted from PBMCs, sampled 5 to 6 days after vaccination. These receptors were collected from a man aged 50 to 60 who received an inactivated influenza vaccine.

The chain has TRBV19 and TRBJ1-5, with D maybe TRBD1 (5 bases). Germline V CDR1 and CDR2: LNHDA, SQIVND (reference sequence). The CDR3 has 14 amino acids. Deletions cut 3 bases from V and 3 bases from J, with 9 bases between. The CDR3: CASSITGYNQPQHF. In DNA, the CDR3 is TGTGCCAGTAGTATTACAGGTTACAATCAGCCCCAGCATTTT.

This clonotype was recorded at least ten times. The gene calls are TRBV6-2 or TRBV6-3 and TRBJ2-7; TRBD2 agrees at 14 bases. The CDR3 loop spans 15 amino acids. CDR1 and CDR2 from the germline V gene are MNHEY and SVGEGT. The V and J ends lost 7 bases and 2 bases, in that order; junction bases with no gene match: 4. The CDR3 sequence: CASTGLAGGAYEQYF. As DNA, the CDR3 is TGTGCCAGCACCGGACTAGCGGGGGGCGCCTACGAGCAGTACTTC.

A few counts support this clonotype. The rearrangement uses TRBV4-2 and TRBJ2-7; 9 bases agree with TRBD2. The CDR3 is made up of 16 amino acids. With V trimmed by 7 bases and J by 2 bases, 12 bases remained unmatched. Germline loops: CDR1 LGHNA, CDR2 YNFKEQ. The CDR3 region has the DNA TGTGCCAGCACCGTTAGCGGGGGCCAAACAACCTACGAGCAGTACTTC. As protein: CASTVSGGQTTYEQYF.

The V and J genes are TRBV27 and TRBJ2-1, with 7 bases that match TRBD2. CDR1 is MNHEY and CDR2 is SMNVEV in the germline V gene (reference sequence). V dropped 0 bases and J dropped 9; count of bases not matched to a gene: 8. The CDR3 sequence is 15 residues long. The chain's CDR3 is CASSLSGGGRVEQFF. The CDR3 bases are TGTGCCAGCAGTTTATCCGGCGGGGGAAGAGTTGAGCAGTTCTTC.

In DNA form, the CDR3 reads TGTGCCAGCAATCGCGCGAACACTGAAGCTTTCTTT. Protein: CASNRANTEAFF. This rearrangement joins TRBV7-9 to TRBJ1-1, with D hard to call. Germline CDR1 and CDR2: SEHNR and FQNEAQ (reference sequence). The V end was cut by 7 bases, the J end by 1 base, with 7 bases between. The CDR3 spans 12 residues.

The table lists this clonotype with a few counts. The genes are TRBV4-1 and TRBJ1-1; no definite D call. The length of the CDR3 is 12 residues. V lost 0 bases to trimming and J lost 8 bases, with 7 bases between them. Germline V gene data show CDR1 as MGHRA and CDR2 as YSYEKL. Here the CDR3 DNA reads TGCGCCAGCAGCCAAGATTACAGAGAAGCTTTCTTT. Protein: CASSQDYREAFF.

This clonotype has a count of ten or more. This chain uses TRBV20-1 with TRBJ2-7; the D is unclear. The germline V gene encodes CDR1 DFQATT and CDR2 SNEGSKA (reference sequence). The CDR3 is 11 amino acids. V lost 6 bases to trimming and J lost 3 bases, with 9 bases between them. This chain's CDR3 is CSAQRGYEQYF. CDR3 nucleotides: TGCAGTGCCCAGAGAGGCTACGAGCAGTACTTC.

This chain links TRBV29-1 with TRBJ1-1; 12 positions agree with TRBD1. CDR3 length: 15 residues. Per the germline V gene, CDR1 is SQVTM and CDR2 is ANQGSEA. Trimming took 7 bases from V and 1 from J; bases not matched to a gene: 7. The CDR3 is CSATGTGGPNTEAFF. DNA of the CDR3: TGCAGCGCGACCGGGACAGGGGGCCCGAACACTGAAGCTTTCTTT. Filled out from reference TRBV29-1 and TRBJ1-1, the complete variable domain reads SAVISQKPSRDICQRGTSLTIQCQVDSQVTMMFWYRQQPGQSLTLIATANQGSEATYESGFVIDKFPISRPNLTFSTLTVSNMSPEDSSIYLCSATGTGGPNTEAFFGQGTRLTVV.

V usage is TRBV27 and J usage is TRBJ1-5; no clear D gene. CDR1 and CDR2 (germline): MNHEY, SMNVEV (reference sequence). V gave up 1 base and J gave up 5 bases, with 9 bases separating them. This CDR3 has 14 amino acids. CDR3 sequence: CASSLYAAYQPQHF. Here the CDR3 DNA reads TGTGCCAGCAGTTTATACGCAGCCTATCAGCCCCAGCATTTT.

The rearrangement joins TRBV7-9 to TRBJ2-7; D might be TRBD1 (6 bases). Germline V gene sequence: CDR1 SEHNR, CDR2 FQNEAQ (reference sequence). The CDR3 consists of 12 residues. V was pared by 5 bases and J by 5 bases, with 10 bases between. CDR3 amino acids: CASSTQGNEQYF. The CDR3 DNA reads TGTGCCAGCAGCACCCAGGGGAACGAGCAGTACTTC.

This clonotype occurred many times. The rearrangement uses TRBV20-1 and TRBJ2-1; 9 bases fit TRBD2. After removal of 6 bases from V and 2 bases from J, the junction contained 5 bases not matched to a gene. CDR1 is DFQATT and CDR2 is SNEGSKA in the germline V gene (reference sequence). The CDR3 has 14 amino acids. CDR3 region: CSAAASGTYNEQFF. CDR3 in DNA: TGCAGTGCGGCAGCTAGCGGGACCTACAATGAGCAGTTCTTC.

This clonotype showed up just a few times. This chain joins TRBV29-1 and TRBJ2-7; 9 bases line up with TRBD1. The V gene's germline CDR1 is SQVTM and CDR2 ANQGSEA. The CDR3 loop spans 16 amino acids. V was clipped by 4 bases and J by 4 bases; unmatched bases: 14. The DNA of the CDR3 is TGCAGCGTTGGGGGGGGTCCGGACAGGGGATCGTACGAGCAGTACTTC. Translation: CSVGGGPDRGSYEQYF.

The V and J genes are TRBV6-1 and TRBJ2-2; D unclear. The germline V gene encodes CDR1 MNHNS and CDR2 SASEGT. CDR3 length: 14 amino acids. V was clipped by 4 bases and J by 2 bases, with 8 bases between them. The CDR3 protein is CASSVWANTGELFF. CDR3 in DNA: TGTGCCAGCAGTGTTTGGGCTAACACCGGGGAGCTGTTTTTT.